The sequence of this T cell receptor beta chain was determined in a study of blood T cell repertoires in COVID-19. Study context: Samples representing acute and convalescent COVID-19 were sourced from the United States, Italy and Spain. The analysed material was cDNA or gDNA that came from T cells, B-cell-depleted T cells, or PBMCs.

This CDR3 contains 14 residues. Trimming stripped 1 base from V and 4 bases from J, with 8 bases between. The V gene's germline CDR1 is SGHRS and CDR2 YFSETQ. In its sample, this clone was seen once. The sample holds other DNA sequences that translate to the same CDR3. Authors' processing steps: Nucleated cell number was recorded as an estimate derived from reference gene primer amplification. Sequencing used immunoSEQ multiplex PCR; TCRdb keeps in-frame clones, though not all of them. The V and J calls and clone size were taken over from that table, and D and trimming were inferred from the DNA. The sample carries around 140,000 clones, approximately 84% recorded once.

This TCR was sampled from a woman of 80 years or more with acute or convalescent COVID-19. Sequenced sample: peripheral blood. The chain employs TRBV5-1 and TRBJ1-4, with D possibly matching TRBD1 (5 bases). CDR3 in DNA: TGCGCCAGCAGCTTGAGGGGAGGTAATGAAAAACTGTTTTTT. This encodes CASSLRGGNEKLFF.